This record covers a single T cell receptor (beta chain). CDR1 and CDR2 (germline): SNHLY, FYNNEI. V lost 1 base to trimming and J lost 4 bases, with 13 bases between them. CDR3 length equals 15 residues. This sample is part of a study of blood T cell repertoires in COVID-19. Study context: Spain, Italy and the United States supplied samples that represented acute and convalescent COVID-19. PBMCs, B-cell-depleted T cells, or T cells provided the cDNA or gDNA that made up the material.

Study processing details: Amplified reference gene primers provided the basis for estimating nucleated cell counts. Using immunoSEQ multiplex PCR, the repertoire was profiled, and TCRdb retains in-frame clones only, with some absent. V and J calls and clone size are those listed in that table; D and trimming were worked out from the DNA. This table holds 200,000 to 250,000 clones, roughly 79% found once. J is TRBJ1-2 and V is TRBV2; a possible D gene is TRBD1 (5 bases). The receptor was derived from a woman of 80 years or more with acute or convalescent COVID-19. Material for sequencing was peripheral blood. DNA for the CDR3: TGTGCCAGCAGTGAAGATCCGGGGACTGTCTATGGCTACACCTTC. It specifies CASSEDPGTVYGYTF.